Listed here are 14 T cell receptor beta chains from one sample, sequenced in a study of blood T cell repertoires in COVID-19. Sequencing was performed with immunoSEQ multiplex PCR; in TCRdb, only in-frame clones are kept and a portion is missing. The repertoire holds 200,000 to 300,000 clones, with around 90% as singletons. Sequencing was carried out using peripheral blood. These receptors originate from a man between 25 and 39 years old with COVID-19, enrolled during active disease.

This chain links TRBV11-2 with TRBJ2-3; 16 nucleotides agree with TRBD2. From germline, CDR1 is SGHAT and CDR2 FQNNGV. There are 16 residues in the CDR3. The V segment lost 6 bases and the J segment 5 bases; nucleotides outside the gene matches: 5. In DNA, the CDR3 is TGTGCCAGCAGGGGACTAGCGGGGGGGGCCGGAGATACGCAGTATTTT. Protein product: CASRGLAGGAGDTQYF.

The chain links TRBV9 to TRBJ2-1; D perhaps matches TRBD2 (5 bases). The germline V gene encodes CDR1 SGDLS and CDR2 YYNGEE. V dropped 3 bases and J dropped 3 bases, with 13 bases sitting between them. CDR3 length: 15 residues. The CDR3: CASSESAERYNEQFF. The CDR3 coding sequence is TGTGCCAGCAGCGAGTCAGCGGAACGCTACAATGAGCAGTTCTTC.

V is TRBV6-6 and J is TRBJ2-3, with 7 positions matching TRBD2. The CDR3 length is 15 residues. The V and J ends lost 6 bases and 4 bases, in that order; junction bases with no gene match: 10. Per germline, CDR1 MNHNY and CDR2 SVGAGI (reference sequence). CDR3 amino acids: CASSDSGRTSDTQYF. Written as DNA, the CDR3 is TGTGCCAGCAGCGATAGCGGGCGGACTTCAGATACGCAGTATTTT.

In its sample, this clone was seen once. The chain links TRBV2 to TRBJ1-2, with TRBD1 identical over 10 bases. CDR3 length: 13 residues. V was pared by 6 bases and J by 7 bases, with 5 bases of the junction left unmatched. Germline values: CDR1 SNHLY, CDR2 FYNNEI. The CDR3 DNA is TGTGCCAGCAGGACAGGGGGCTCGGGTGGCTACACCTTC. Translated, it gives CASRTGGSGGYTF.

This chain's CDR3 is CASSPRGDYSGNTIYF. CDR3 in DNA: TGTGCCAGCAGCCCCAGGGGCGACTACTCTGGAAACACCATATATTTT. The chain uses TRBV2 and TRBJ1-3, with D maybe TRBD1 (6 bases). Trimming left V 6 bases short and J 0 bases short, with 15 bases between. The CDR3 is 16 amino acids. Germline V gives CDR1 SNHLY, CDR2 FYNNEI. Using reference TRBV2 and TRBJ1-3 for the parts outside the CDR3, the full variable domain is EPEVTQTPSHQVTQMGQEVILRCVPISNHLYFYWYRQILGQKVEFLVSFYNNEISEKSEIFDDQFSVERPDGSNFTLKIRSTKLEDSAMYFCASSPRGDYSGNTIYFGEGSWLTVV.

J is TRBJ2-7 and V is TRBV5-5; no firm D call. Germline V gives CDR1 SGHKS, CDR2 YYEKEE (reference sequence). The CDR3 spans 15 residues. V lost 4 bases and J lost 0, with 14 bases in between. The CDR3 nucleotides are TGTGCCAGCAGCCCCTCATACACTATCTCCTACGAGCAGTACTTC. Translating it yields CASSPSYTISYEQYF.

This chain joins TRBV4-1 and TRBJ1-5; 8 positions match TRBD1. Germline V CDR1 and CDR2: MGHRA, YSYEKL. The junction had 4 bases not matched to a gene; V was cut back by 0 bases and J by 9 bases. The CDR3 spans 14 residues. The DNA of the CDR3 is TGCGCCAGCAGCCAAGATGACAGGGGTGGGCCCCAGCATTTT. As protein: CASSQDDRGGPQHF.

The rearrangement uses TRBV12-3 or TRBV12-4 and TRBJ2-7; perhaps TRBD1 as D (6 bases). The CDR3 has 13 residues. Trimming took 4 bases from V and 6 from J, leaving 13 bases between them. The CDR3, as DNA: TGTGCCAGCAGTTACTCCCTACAGGGCGAGCAGTACTTC. Translating it yields CASSYSLQGEQYF.

The gene calls are TRBV19 and TRBJ2-5; a possible D gene is TRBD2 (5 bases). CDR3 size: 14 residues. Germline values: CDR1 LNHDA, CDR2 SQIVND (reference sequence). Trimming removed 6 bases at V and 0 bases at J, with 11 bases between. CDR3 sequence reads: CASSPPGYQETQYF. The CDR3 nucleotides read TGTGCCAGTAGCCCGCCGGGGTACCAAGAGACCCAGTACTTC.

J is TRBJ2-7 and V is TRBV12-3 or TRBV12-4; D ambiguous. The V end lost 7 bases, the J end lost 3 bases, and 13 bases lay between the germline ends. This CDR3 region has 13 residues. CDR3 amino acids: CASTETGVYEQYF. The CDR3 nucleotides are TGTGCCAGCACCGAAACCGGAGTCTACGAGCAGTACTTC.

The chain joins TRBV5-4 to TRBJ1-6; D is perhaps TRBD1 (6 bases). With 3 bases removed from V and 5 bases from J, the gap between germline ends came to 9 bases. CDR1 is SGHNT, CDR2 YYREEE, per germline (reference sequence). The CDR3 sequence is 14 residues long. The CDR3 nucleotides read TGTGCCAGCAGCTCACAGGGCCATAATTCACCCCTCCACTTT. Residues: CASSSQGHNSPLHF.

V is TRBV3-1 (or the pseudogene TRBV3-2) and J is TRBJ1-6; D remains unclear. CDR3 size: 13 residues. Germline V gives CDR1 LGHDT, CDR2 YNNKEL (reference sequence). V was trimmed by 4 bases and J by 8 bases, leaving 9 bases between them. The CDR3 reads CASSPNLDSPLHF. Written as DNA, the CDR3 is TGTGCCAGCAGCCCCAACCTAGATTCACCCCTCCACTTT.

The V and J genes are TRBV7-2 and TRBJ2-7, with 8 nucleotides matching TRBD1. The CDR3 consists of 15 residues. Losses at the gene ends were 4 bases for V and 7 bases for J; bases not matched to a gene: 12. Germline assignment: CDR1 SGHTA and CDR2 FQGNSA. In nucleotides, the CDR3 is TGTGCCAGCAGCTCGGGACAGGACACATTTGAGGAGCAGTACTTC. This translates into CASSSGQDTFEEQYF.

The chain joins TRBV7-7 to TRBJ2-1, with D perhaps TRBD2 (5 bases). Trimming took off 5 bases at V and 9 bases at J, with 11 bases between the two ends. CDR1 is SSHAT, CDR2 FNYEAQ, per germline (reference sequence). The CDR3 has 12 amino acids. The CDR3 sequence is CASSPPEGEQFF. As DNA, the CDR3 is TGTGCCAGCAGCCCGCCCGAGGGTGAGCAGTTCTTC.